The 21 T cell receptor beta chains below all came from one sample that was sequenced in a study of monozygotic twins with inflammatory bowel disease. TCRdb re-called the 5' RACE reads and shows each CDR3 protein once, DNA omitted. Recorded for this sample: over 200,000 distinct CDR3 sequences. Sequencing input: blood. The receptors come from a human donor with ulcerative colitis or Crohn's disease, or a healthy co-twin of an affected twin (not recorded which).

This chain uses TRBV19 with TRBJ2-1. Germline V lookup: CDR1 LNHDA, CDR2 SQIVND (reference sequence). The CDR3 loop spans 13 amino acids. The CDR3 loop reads CASSLLLHNEQFF.

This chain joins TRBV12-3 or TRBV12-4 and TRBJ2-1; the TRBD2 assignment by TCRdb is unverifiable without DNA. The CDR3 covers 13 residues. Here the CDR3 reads CASTKRGWNEQFF.

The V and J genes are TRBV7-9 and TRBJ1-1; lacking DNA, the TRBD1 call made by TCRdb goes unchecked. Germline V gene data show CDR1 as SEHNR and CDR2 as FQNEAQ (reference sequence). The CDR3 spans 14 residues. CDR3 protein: CASSFAAGASEAFF.

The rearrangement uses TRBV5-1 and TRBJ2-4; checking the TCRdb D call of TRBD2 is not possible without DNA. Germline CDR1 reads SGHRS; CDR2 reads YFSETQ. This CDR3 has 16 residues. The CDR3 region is CASSLDVGTAAGIQYF.

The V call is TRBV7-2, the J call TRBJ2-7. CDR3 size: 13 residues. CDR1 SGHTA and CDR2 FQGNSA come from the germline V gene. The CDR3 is CASSLGQVYEQYF.

The CDR3 reads CASSLSLPLADTGELFF. J is TRBJ2-2 and V is TRBV11-2; the D call of TRBD2 rests on TCRdb alone, since no DNA is present to check it. The CDR3 is 17 amino acids. Germline CDR1 and CDR2: SGHAT and FQNNGV.

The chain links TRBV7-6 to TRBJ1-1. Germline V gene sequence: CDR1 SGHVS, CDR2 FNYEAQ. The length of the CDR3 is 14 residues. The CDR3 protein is CASTPWGGGAEAFF.

The CDR3 reads CASSYGGGPEQYF. V gene TRBV6-5 combines with J gene TRBJ2-7; TCRdb selects TRBD2, and the lack of DNA leaves this call unchecked. The germline CDR1 and CDR2 sequences are MNHEY and SVGAGI. The CDR3 is 13 residues long.

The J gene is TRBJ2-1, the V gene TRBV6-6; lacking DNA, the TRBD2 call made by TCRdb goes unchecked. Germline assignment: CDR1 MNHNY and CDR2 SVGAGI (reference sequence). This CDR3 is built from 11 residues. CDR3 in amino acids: CASRAGGEQFF.

The CDR3 loop is CSASPRGSQYF. The rearrangement joins TRBV20-1 to TRBJ2-5; TCRdb designates TRBD1, a call that cannot be tested without DNA. This CDR3 region has 11 residues. Germline V gene lookup returns CDR1 DFQATT and CDR2 SNEGSKA (reference sequence).

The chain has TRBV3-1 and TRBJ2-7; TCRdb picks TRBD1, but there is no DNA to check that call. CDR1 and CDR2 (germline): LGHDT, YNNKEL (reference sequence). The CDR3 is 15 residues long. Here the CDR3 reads CASSQAGAGGSEQYF.

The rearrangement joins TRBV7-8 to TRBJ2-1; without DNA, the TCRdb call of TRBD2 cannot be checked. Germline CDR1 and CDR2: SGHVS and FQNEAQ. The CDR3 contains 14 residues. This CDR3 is CASSSREGVNEQFF.

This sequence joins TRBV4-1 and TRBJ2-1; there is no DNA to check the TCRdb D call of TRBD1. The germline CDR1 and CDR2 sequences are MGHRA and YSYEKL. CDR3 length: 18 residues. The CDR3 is CASSQERDRGPPYNEQFF.

CDR3 region: CSARPGDSPLHF. The chain couples TRBV20-1 to TRBJ1-6; the D gene TCRdb calls, TRBD1, cannot be checked with no DNA. The germline CDR1 and CDR2 sequences are DFQATT and SNEGSKA (reference sequence). The CDR3 covers 12 residues.

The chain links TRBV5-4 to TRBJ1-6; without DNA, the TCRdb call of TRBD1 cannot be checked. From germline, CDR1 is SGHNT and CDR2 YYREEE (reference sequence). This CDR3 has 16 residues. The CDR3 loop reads CASSQGGWDRNSPLHF.

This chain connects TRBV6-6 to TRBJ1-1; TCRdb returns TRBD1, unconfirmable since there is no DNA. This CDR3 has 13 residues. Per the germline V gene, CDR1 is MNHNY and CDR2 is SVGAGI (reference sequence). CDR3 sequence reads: CASSPQGSPEAFF.

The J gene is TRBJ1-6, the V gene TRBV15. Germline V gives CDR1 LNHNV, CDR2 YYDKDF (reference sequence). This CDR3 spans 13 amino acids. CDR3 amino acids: CATSRDRGSPLHF.

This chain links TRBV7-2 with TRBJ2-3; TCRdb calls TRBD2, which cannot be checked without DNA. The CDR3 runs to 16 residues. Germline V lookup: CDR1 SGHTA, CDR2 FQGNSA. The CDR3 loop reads CASSSTSSRGTDTQYF.

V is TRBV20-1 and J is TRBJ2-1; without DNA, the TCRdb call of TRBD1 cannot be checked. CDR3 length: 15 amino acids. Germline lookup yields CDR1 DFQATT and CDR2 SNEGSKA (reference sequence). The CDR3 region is CSAPQIGGRHNEQFF.

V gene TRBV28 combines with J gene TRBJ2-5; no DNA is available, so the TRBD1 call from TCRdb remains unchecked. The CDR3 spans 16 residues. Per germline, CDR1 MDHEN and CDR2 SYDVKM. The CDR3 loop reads CASSLGLAKGAETQYF.

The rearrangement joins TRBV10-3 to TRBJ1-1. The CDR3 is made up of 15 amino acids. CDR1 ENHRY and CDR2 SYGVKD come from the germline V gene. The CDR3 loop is CAISGGEVGRTEAFF.